This TCR beta chain originates from a study of early T cells in non-severe SARS-CoV-2 infection. This clonotype was seen many times. TCRdb itself ran the 5' RACE reads through MiXCR, one entry per CDR3 protein. The repertoire holds 30,000 to 45,000 distinct CDR3 sequences, around 5.8% seen once, with approximately 4% in the top ten. J gave up 1 base and V 4 bases, and 24 bases lay outside the gene matches. From germline, CDR1 is SGHTA and CDR2 FQGNSA. CDR3 length equals 21 residues. The sequence derives from an adult who was a healthcare worker with PCR-confirmed SARS-CoV-2 infection or an uninfected control (not recorded which). Sequences were derived from whole blood, sampled at baseline. The V gene is TRBV7-2, the J gene TRBJ2-7, with 8 bases that match TRBD1. This chain's CDR3 is CASSYISRRDRIPVRSYEQYF. CDR3 sequence (DNA): TGTGCCAGCAGCTACATAAGCCGCCGGGACAGGATCCCCGTCCGGTCCTACGAGCAGTACTTC. Full variable domain (outside the CDR3, taken from reference TRBV7-2 and TRBJ2-7): GAGVSQSPSNKVTEKGKDVELRCDPISGHTALYWYRQSLGQGLEFLIYFQGNSAPDKSGLPSDRFSAERTGGSVSTLTIQRTQQEDSAVYLCASSYISRRDRIPVRSYEQYFGPGTRLTVT.